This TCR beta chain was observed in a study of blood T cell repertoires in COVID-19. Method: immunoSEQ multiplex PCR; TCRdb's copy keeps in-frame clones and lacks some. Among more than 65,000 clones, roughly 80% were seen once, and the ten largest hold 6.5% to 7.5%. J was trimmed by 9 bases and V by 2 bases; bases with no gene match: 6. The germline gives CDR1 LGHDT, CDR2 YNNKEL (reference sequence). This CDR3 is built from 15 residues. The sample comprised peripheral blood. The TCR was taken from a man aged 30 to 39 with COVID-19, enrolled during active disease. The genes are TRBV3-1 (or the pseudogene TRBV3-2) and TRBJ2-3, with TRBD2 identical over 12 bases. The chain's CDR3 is CASSQRLAGGRTQYF. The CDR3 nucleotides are TGTGCCAGCAGCCAACGTCTAGCGGGAGGGCGGACGCAGTATTTT.